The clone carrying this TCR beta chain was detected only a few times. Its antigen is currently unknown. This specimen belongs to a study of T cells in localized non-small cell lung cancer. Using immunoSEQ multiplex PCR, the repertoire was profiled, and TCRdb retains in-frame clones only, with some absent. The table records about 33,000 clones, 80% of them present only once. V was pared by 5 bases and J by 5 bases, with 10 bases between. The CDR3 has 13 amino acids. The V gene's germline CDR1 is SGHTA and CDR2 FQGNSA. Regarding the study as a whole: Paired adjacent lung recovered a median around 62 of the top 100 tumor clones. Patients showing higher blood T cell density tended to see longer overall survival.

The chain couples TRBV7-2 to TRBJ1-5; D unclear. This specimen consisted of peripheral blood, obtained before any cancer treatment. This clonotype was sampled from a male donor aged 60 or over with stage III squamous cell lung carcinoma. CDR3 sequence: CASSPQSYQPQHF. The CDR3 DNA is TGTGCCAGCAGCCCACAGAGTTATCAGCCCCAGCATTTT.